This T cell receptor beta chain appears in the sequencing data of a study of T cells after posttransplantation cyclophosphamide. Study findings and constraints: TRB clonality was highly associated with recipient CMV seropositivity and reactivation. Blood and skin or GI T cell repertoires showed limited TRB overlap. Later blood repertoires were often dominated by clones from the donor CD8+ memory compartment.

This clone occurred many times. What it binds is unknown. Produced via immunoSEQ multiplex PCR; TCRdb's table is partial and in-frame only. This sample carries roughly 10,000 clones and no singletons, and roughly 28% goes to the top ten. Treatment was busulfan-fludarabine conditioning, a marrow graft, and cyclophosphamide on days +3 and +4. Germline V gene sequence: CDR1 KGHDR, CDR2 SFDVKD. Trimming removed 1 base at V and 1 base at J, with 9 bases between. This CDR3 is 15 amino acids long. The receptor comes from a female patient aged 35 to 55 who received an allogeneic stem cell transplant from a related donor, was CMV-positive, and had no GVHD. Some T cells may be provided by the graft donor. The specimen comprised PBMCs, sampled after allogeneic stem cell transplant with posttransplant cyclophosphamide. The rearrangement uses TRBV24-1 and TRBJ2-5, with TRBD1 as a possible D gene (5 bases). CDR3 loop: CATSDFGAAQETQYF. The CDR3 DNA follows: TGTGCCACCAGTGATTTTGGGGCAGCCCAAGAGACCCAGTACTTC.